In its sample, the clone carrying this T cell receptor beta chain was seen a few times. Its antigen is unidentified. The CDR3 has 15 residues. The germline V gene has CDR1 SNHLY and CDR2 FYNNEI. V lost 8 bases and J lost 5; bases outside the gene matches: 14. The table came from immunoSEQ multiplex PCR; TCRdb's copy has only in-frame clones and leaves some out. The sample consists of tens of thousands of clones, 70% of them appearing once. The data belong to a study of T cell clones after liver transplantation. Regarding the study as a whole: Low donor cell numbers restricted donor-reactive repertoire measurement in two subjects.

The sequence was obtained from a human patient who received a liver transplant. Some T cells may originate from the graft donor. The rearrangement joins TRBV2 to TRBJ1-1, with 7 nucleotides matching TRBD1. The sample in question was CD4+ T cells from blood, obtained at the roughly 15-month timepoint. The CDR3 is CASSLRGQGDTEAFF. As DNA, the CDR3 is TGTGCCAGCTCTCTCCGGGGCCAGGGGGATACTGAAGCTTTCTTT.